These T cell receptor beta chains were read from a single sample in a study of blood T cells in healthy people across ages. TCRdb passed the 5' RACE reads through MiXCR, listing each CDR3 protein once. This table holds over 950,000 distinct CDR3 sequences, 35% to 45% found once. The source material was blood. These receptor sequences come from a man younger than 35 in good health. Each CDR3 is given with its conserved first and last residue. A D gene is named only where the DNA matches it firmly. Clone size is given for some rows only: seen once, a few or many times, or a class if the clone is expanded.

size: -
J: TRBJ2-1
D: TRBD1
V: TRBV6-2/TRBV6-3
CDR3: CASSYPDRGRDEQFF
DNA: TGTGCCAGCAGTTACCCGGACAGGGGGCGGGATGAGCAGTTCTTC

size: few
J: TRBJ2-7
D: -
V: TRBV2
CDR3: CASSVRQVGSEQYF
DNA: TGTGCCAGCAGTGTCCGGCAGGTAGGAAGCGAGCAGTACTTC

size: -
J: TRBJ1-3
D: TRBD1
V: TRBV12-3/TRBV12-4
CDR3: CASSQGDTIYF
DNA: TGTGCCAGCAGTCAGGGGGACACCATATATTTT

size: -
J: TRBJ2-7
D: -
V: TRBV2
CDR3: CASSDRIPYEQYF
DNA: TGTGCCAGCAGTGACCGGATACCCTACGAGCAGTACTTC

size: -
J: TRBJ1-6
D: TRBD1
V: TRBV5-1
CDR3: CASSLAATGAQNSPLHF
DNA: TGCGCCAGCAGCTTGGCCGCGACAGGGGCCCAGAATTCACCCCTCCACTTT

size: few
J: TRBJ2-7
D: -
V: TRBV2
CDR3: CASGHRRDGAYEQYF
DNA: TGTGCCAGCGGACACCGCCGGGACGGAGCCTACGAGCAGTACTTC

size: -
J: TRBJ1-1
D: -
V: TRBV20-1
CDR3: CSAPRQTEVFF
DNA: TGCAGTGCTCCTCGTCAGACTGAAGTTTTCTTT

size: -
J: TRBJ2-7
D: -
V: TRBV10-3
CDR3: CAIRRGESEQYF
DNA: TGTGCCATCAGGAGGGGGGAGTCCGAGCAGTACTTC

size: -
J: TRBJ1-1
D: -
V: TRBV11-2
CDR3: CASSPRPTSEAFF
DNA: TGTGCCAGCAGCCCCAGGCCGACTTCTGAAGCTTTCTTT

size: -
J: TRBJ2-2
D: -
V: TRBV10-3
CDR3: CAISDPLGGLNTGELFF
DNA: TGTGCCATCAGTGATCCCCTGGGGGGACTCAACACCGGGGAGCTGTTTTTT